The 21 T cell receptor beta chains below were found in one sample sequenced in a study of a mutant IDH1 vaccine in newly diagnosed glioma. The method was immunoSEQ multiplex PCR; TCRdb's version includes in-frame clones alone and lacks a portion of them. The data contain tens of thousands of clones, 80% to 85% of them singletons. The time point is: week 35, safety follow-up. Vaccination comprised doses that each held 300 ug of mutant IDH1 20-mer peptide, plus topical imiquimod. The antigens of these receptors remain unknown. The starting material was PBMCs, obtained from a glioma patient whose treatment included an IDH1 peptide vaccine. These receptors were collected from a young man with glioma.

This clone was observed a single time. The J gene is TRBJ2-1, the V gene TRBV18, with 9 bases lining up with TRBD1. This CDR3 contains 16 residues. J lost 0 bases, V lost 5 bases, and 5 bases had no gene match. Per the germline V gene, CDR1 is KGHSH and CDR2 is LQKENI. The CDR3: CASSGQGPSSYNEQFF. CDR3 coding DNA: TGTGCCAGCTCAGGACAGGGGCCAAGCTCCTACAATGAGCAGTTCTTC. Full variable domain (rest looked up from reference TRBV18 and TRBJ2-1): NAGVMQNPRHLVRRRGQEARLRCSPMKGHSHVYWYRQLPEEGLKFMVYLQKENIIDESGMPKERFSAEFPKEGPSILRIQQVVRGDSAAYFCASSGQGPSSYNEQFFGPGTRLTVL.

This clone occurred a few times. The CDR3 region is CASSISVGGYGYTF. As DNA, the CDR3 is TGTGCCAGCAGCATAAGCGTGGGGGGTTATGGCTACACCTTC. The chain combines TRBV5-8 with TRBJ1-2; weak D call: TRBD1 (5 bases). CDR3 length: 14 residues. V was shortened by 4 bases and J by 5 bases, with 15 bases between the two germline ends. Germline CDR1 and CDR2: SGHTS and YDEGEE.

The chain recombines TRBV5-6 with TRBJ2-7; 8 bases line up with TRBD1. Germline lookup yields CDR1 SGHDT and CDR2 YYEEEE. The CDR3 covers 15 residues. The ends lost 2 bases at V and 0 bases at J; junction bases unmatched: 4. The CDR3 DNA sequence: TGTGCCAGCAGCTTTTTGGACAGGGACTCCTACGAGCAGTACTTC. As protein: CASSFLDRDSYEQYF.

The chain is built from TRBV10-3 and TRBJ2-5; D gene uncertain. CDR1 is ENHRY and CDR2 is SYGVKD in the germline V gene. The CDR3 has 12 residues. V lost 2 bases to trimming and J lost 6 bases, with 7 bases between them. Here the CDR3 reads CAISEAMKTQYF. The DNA of the CDR3 is TGTGCCATCAGTGAGGCAATGAAGACCCAGTACTTC.

The genes are TRBV4-1 and TRBJ1-6; TRBD1 matches at 7 bases. V shed 4 bases, J shed 7 bases, and the junction held 16 bases outside the gene matches. The CDR3 extends over 18 amino acids. CDR1 MGHRA and CDR2 YSYEKL come from the germline V gene. As DNA, the CDR3 is TGCGCCAGCAGCCGTATCCCGGGACAGCCTCAAACGAATTCACCCCTCCACTTT. Amino acid sequence: CASSRIPGQPQTNSPLHF.

This clone was seen a few times. This sequence joins TRBV5-8 and TRBJ2-5; tentative D call: TRBD2 (5 bases). The CDR3 consists of 13 residues. Germline V gene data show CDR1 as SGHTS and CDR2 as YDEGEE. With 1 base removed from V and 7 bases from J, the gap between germline ends came to 11 bases. CDR3 DNA: TGTGCCAGCAGCTTGTGGGAGAAAGGGACCCAGTACTTC. It translates to CASSLWEKGTQYF.

This clone came up a few times. The rearrangement links TRBV28 to TRBJ2-7; D tentatively fits TRBD1 or TRBD2 (6 bases each). CDR3 size: 14 residues. V lost 2 bases, J lost 2 bases, and 10 bases lay in between. Germline CDR1 reads MDHEN; CDR2 reads SYDVKM. CDR3 nucleotide sequence: TGTGCCAGCAGTTTACCGGGGGCACCCTACGAGCAGTACTTC. The encoded protein is CASSLPGAPYEQYF.

As DNA, the CDR3 is TGTGCCAGTAGTATAGATCAGGGGGGGGCTTACAATGAGCAGTTCTTC. It encodes CASSIDQGGAYNEQFF. V gene TRBV19 combines with J gene TRBJ2-1, with D perhaps being TRBD1 or TRBD2 (7 bases each). The germline V gene has CDR1 LNHDA and CDR2 SQIVND (reference sequence). This CDR3 region has 16 residues. Trimming cost V 0 bases and J 4 bases, with 13 bases left between them.

A word on this clone: At one end, the junction sequence differs from germline, possibly due to a read error. The chain has TRBV5-5 and TRBJ2-1; D remains ambiguous. This CDR3 contains 15 residues. CDR1 and CDR2 (germline): SGHKS, YYEKEE (reference sequence). The CDR3 region is CASSLGLATYNEQFF. The CDR3 DNA sequence: TGTGCCAGCAGTTTGGGGTTGGCCACCTACAATGAGCAGTTCTTC.

V usage is TRBV27 and J usage is TRBJ2-2; D possibly uses TRBD1 or TRBD2 (5 bases each). CDR1 and CDR2 (germline): MNHEY, SMNVEV (reference sequence). The V gene lost 2 bases and the J gene lost 5 bases, with 12 bases spanning the gap. The CDR3 runs to 15 residues. CDR3 protein: CASSLLPGRTGELFF. DNA for the CDR3: TGTGCCAGCAGTTTACTACCGGGACGGACCGGGGAGCTGTTTTTT.

V is TRBV19 and J is TRBJ1-2; 7 bases are a match to TRBD1. V lost 6 bases and J lost 2; bases outside the gene matches: 6. The CDR3 runs 14 residues. CDR1 and CDR2 from the germline V gene are LNHDA and SQIVND (reference sequence). For the CDR3, the DNA is TGTGCCAGTAGCAGGGGACAGCTAAACTATGGCTACACCTTC. Its translation is CASSRGQLNYGYTF.

The chain joins TRBV10-1 to TRBJ2-3; D ambiguous. Germline loops: CDR1 WNHNN, CDR2 SYGVQD (reference sequence). V lost 10 bases and J 0 bases, leaving 11 bases between the germline ends. CDR3 size: 13 residues. The CDR3 DNA reads as TGCGCCACGGAAGAGGCTAGCACAGATACGCAGTATTTT. Amino acids: CATEEASTDTQYF.

The genes are TRBV6-1 and TRBJ2-3, with 7 nucleotides matching TRBD2. The CDR3 loop spans 14 amino acids. Germline values: CDR1 MNHNS, CDR2 SASEGT. The junction had 3 bases not matched to a gene; V was cut back by 4 bases and J by 2 bases. This CDR3 reads CASSGGLDTDTQYF. The CDR3 DNA follows: TGTGCCAGCAGTGGAGGACTAGACACAGATACGCAGTATTTT.

This chain uses TRBV10-2 with TRBJ2-1; 15 positions match TRBD2. V lost 2 bases and J lost 5; bases outside the gene matches: 4. CDR3 length: 17 residues. Germline V lookup: CDR1 WSHSY, CDR2 SAAADI. The CDR3 DNA is TGCGCCAGCAGTGAGCGGGGACTAGCGGGGGGAGACAATGAGCAGTTCTTC. Translated, it gives CASSERGLAGGDNEQFF.

V usage is TRBV5-1 and J usage is TRBJ1-1, with 8 bases aligning to TRBD1. Germline V lookup: CDR1 SGHRS, CDR2 YFSETQ. The CDR3 has 15 residues. V was clipped by 4 bases and J by 3 bases; unmatched bases: 8. This chain's CDR3 is CASSLFTGGDTEAFF. CDR3 coding DNA: TGCGCCAGCAGCCTATTCACAGGGGGGGACACTGAAGCTTTCTTT.

This chain links TRBV19 with TRBJ1-1, with D possibly being TRBD1 (5 bases). Germline values: CDR1 LNHDA, CDR2 SQIVND (reference sequence). Trimming removed 3 bases from V and 7 bases from J, with 9 bases in between. This CDR3 has 12 residues. The CDR3 region has the DNA TGTGCCAGTAGTATCGGGGGGATTGAAGCTTTCTTT. Amino acid sequence: CASSIGGIEAFF.

V gene TRBV15 combines with J gene TRBJ2-5; TRBD2 matches 8 bases. The length of the CDR3 is 14 residues. Germline V gene lookup returns CDR1 LNHNV and CDR2 YYDKDF (reference sequence). V gave up 1 base and J gave up 3 bases; unmatched junction bases: 1. Here the CDR3 reads CATSRAGGKETQYF. DNA of the CDR3: TGTGCCACCAGCAGAGCGGGGGGGAAAGAGACCCAGTACTTC.

The rearrangement joins TRBV30 to TRBJ1-1, with TRBD1 as a possible D gene (6 bases). The germline V and J ends were trimmed by 3 bases and 0 bases, with 14 bases remaining between them. Germline assignment: CDR1 GTSNPN and CDR2 SVGIG (reference sequence). This CDR3 region has 15 residues. The CDR3 is CAWRRGGNMNTEAFF. As DNA, the CDR3 is TGTGCCTGGAGGAGGGGGGGCAACATGAACACTGAAGCTTTCTTT.

The V gene is TRBV2, the J gene TRBJ1-1; D call uncertain. Looked up from germline, CDR1 is SNHLY and CDR2 is FYNNEI. The V gene lost 7 bases and the J gene lost 6 bases, with 15 bases spanning the gap. This CDR3 region has 13 residues. CDR3 sequence (DNA): TGTGCCAGCATCAACACCCGGACCGCTGAAGCTTTCTTT. Encoded protein: CASINTRTAEAFF. Full variable domain (missing parts from reference TRBV2 and TRBJ1-1): EPEVTQTPSHQVTQMGQEVILRCVPISNHLYFYWYRQILGQKVEFLVSFYNNEISEKSEIFDDQFSVERPDGSNFTLKIRSTKLEDSAMYFCASINTRTAEAFFGQGTRLTVV.

The V call is TRBV19, the J call TRBJ2-2; 8 nucleotides align to TRBD2. Germline CDR1 LNHDA, CDR2 SQIVND (reference sequence). V dropped 3 bases and J dropped 0; count of bases not matched to a gene: 6. This CDR3 comprises 17 residues. CDR3 protein: CASSMGSGGPNTGELFF. The DNA of the CDR3 is TGTGCCAGTAGTATGGGAAGCGGGGGCCCGAACACCGGGGAGCTGTTTTTT.

The chain joins TRBV5-1 to TRBJ1-5; D uncertain. Trimming pared 4 bases from V and 7 bases from J, leaving 12 bases between. The germline gives CDR1 SGHRS, CDR2 YFSETQ. The CDR3 consists of 13 residues. DNA of the CDR3: TGCGCCAGCAGCCTGGCGGTTGGGCAGCCCCAGCATTTT. This gives the protein CASSLAVGQPQHF.